This T cell receptor (beta chain) was observed in a study of identical twins. TCRdb passed the 5' RACE reads through MiXCR, listing each CDR3 protein once. The sample records 420,000 or so distinct CDR3 sequences, under 20% being singletons. This clonotype was seen ten or more times. Germline V gives CDR1 LGHDT, CDR2 YNNKEL (reference sequence). V gave up 1 base and J gave up 8 bases, with 9 bases separating them. The CDR3 extends over 14 amino acids. The V call is TRBV3-1, the J call TRBJ1-6; no reliable D call. This receptor was identified in a man in his forties or fifties in good health. The sample taken for sequencing was naive T cells sorted from blood. Here the CDR3 DNA reads TGTGCCAGCAGCCAAGTGGAGGGCGATTCACCCCTCCACTTT. This codes for CASSQVEGDSPLHF.